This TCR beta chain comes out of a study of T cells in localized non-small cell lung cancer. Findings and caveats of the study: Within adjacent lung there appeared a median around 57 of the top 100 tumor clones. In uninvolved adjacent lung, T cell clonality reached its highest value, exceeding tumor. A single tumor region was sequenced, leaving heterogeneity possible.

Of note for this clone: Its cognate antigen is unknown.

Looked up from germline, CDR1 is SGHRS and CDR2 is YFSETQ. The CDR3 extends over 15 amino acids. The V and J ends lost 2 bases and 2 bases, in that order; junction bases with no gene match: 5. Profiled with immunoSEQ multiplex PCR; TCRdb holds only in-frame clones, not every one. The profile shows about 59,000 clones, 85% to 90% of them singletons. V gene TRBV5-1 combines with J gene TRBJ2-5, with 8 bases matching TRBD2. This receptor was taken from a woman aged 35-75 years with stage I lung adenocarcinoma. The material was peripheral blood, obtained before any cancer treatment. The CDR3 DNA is TGCGCCAGCAGCTTTCGGTTAGCGGGGCAAGAGACCCAGTACTTC. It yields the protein CASSFRLAGQETQYF.